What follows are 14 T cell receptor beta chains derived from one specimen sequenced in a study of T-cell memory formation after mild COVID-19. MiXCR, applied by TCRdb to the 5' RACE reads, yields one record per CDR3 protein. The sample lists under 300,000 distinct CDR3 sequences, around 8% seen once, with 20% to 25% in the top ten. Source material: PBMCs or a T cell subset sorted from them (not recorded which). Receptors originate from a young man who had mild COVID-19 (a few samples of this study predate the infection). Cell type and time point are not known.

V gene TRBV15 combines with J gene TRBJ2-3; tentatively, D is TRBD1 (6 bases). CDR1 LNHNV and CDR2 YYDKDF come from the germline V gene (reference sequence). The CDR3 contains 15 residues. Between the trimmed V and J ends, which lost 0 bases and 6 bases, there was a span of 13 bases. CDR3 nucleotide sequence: TGTGCCACCAGCAGAGAGGACAGTCCGAGGGATACGCAGTATTTT. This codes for CATSREDSPRDTQYF.

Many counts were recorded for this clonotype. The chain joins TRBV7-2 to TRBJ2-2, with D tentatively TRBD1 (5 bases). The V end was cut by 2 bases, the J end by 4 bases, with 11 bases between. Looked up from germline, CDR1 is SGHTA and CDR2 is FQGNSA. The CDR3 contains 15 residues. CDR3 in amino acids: CASSLQGAPTGELFF. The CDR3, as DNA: TGTGCCAGCAGCTTACAAGGGGCCCCCACCGGGGAGCTGTTTTTT.

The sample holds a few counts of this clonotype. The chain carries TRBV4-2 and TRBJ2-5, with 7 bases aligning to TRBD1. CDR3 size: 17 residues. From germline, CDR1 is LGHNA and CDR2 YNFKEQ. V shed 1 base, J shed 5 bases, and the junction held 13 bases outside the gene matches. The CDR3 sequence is CASSQVGDSSSRETQYF. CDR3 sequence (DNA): TGTGCCAGCAGCCAAGTGGGGGACAGCTCTTCAAGGGAGACCCAGTACTTC.

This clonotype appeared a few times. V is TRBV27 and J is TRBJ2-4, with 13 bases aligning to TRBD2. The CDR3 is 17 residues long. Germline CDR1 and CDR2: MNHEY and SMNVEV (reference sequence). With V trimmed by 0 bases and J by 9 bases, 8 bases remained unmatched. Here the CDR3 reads CASSLSTSGGRWSIQYF. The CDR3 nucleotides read TGTGCCAGCAGTTTATCGACTAGCGGGGGGAGGTGGAGCATTCAGTACTTC.

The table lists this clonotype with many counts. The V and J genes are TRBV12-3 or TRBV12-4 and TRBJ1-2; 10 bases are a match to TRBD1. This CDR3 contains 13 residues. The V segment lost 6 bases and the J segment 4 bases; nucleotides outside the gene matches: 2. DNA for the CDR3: TGTGCCAGCAGCTGGGACAGGGGCTATGGCTACACCTTC. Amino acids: CASSWDRGYGYTF.

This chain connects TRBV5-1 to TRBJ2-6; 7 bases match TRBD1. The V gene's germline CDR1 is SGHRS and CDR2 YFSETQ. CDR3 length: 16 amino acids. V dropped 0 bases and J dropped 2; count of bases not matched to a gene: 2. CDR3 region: CASSLGTGTGANVLTF. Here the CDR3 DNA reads TGCGCCAGCAGCTTGGGGACAGGTACTGGGGCCAACGTCCTGACTTTC.

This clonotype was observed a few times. DNA for the CDR3: TGTGCCAGCAGTTCGACAGCTAACTATGGCTACACCTTC. It codes for CASSSTANYGYTF. V is TRBV27 and J is TRBJ1-2; weak D call: TRBD1 (5 bases). V was cut by 4 bases and J by 0 bases, with 6 bases left in between. The CDR3 length is 13 residues. The germline V gene has CDR1 MNHEY and CDR2 SMNVEV (reference sequence).

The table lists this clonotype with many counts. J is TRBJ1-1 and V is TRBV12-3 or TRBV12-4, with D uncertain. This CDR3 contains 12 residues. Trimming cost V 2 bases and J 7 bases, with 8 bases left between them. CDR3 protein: CASSLFLGEAFF. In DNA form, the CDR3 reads TGTGCCAGCAGTTTATTTCTCGGTGAAGCTTTCTTT.

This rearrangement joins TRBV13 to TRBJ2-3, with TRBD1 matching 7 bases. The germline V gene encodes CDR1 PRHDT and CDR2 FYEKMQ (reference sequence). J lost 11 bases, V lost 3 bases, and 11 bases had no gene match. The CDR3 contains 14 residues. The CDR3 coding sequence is TGTGCCAGCAGCTTTAACAGGGGAAGGGGTGAGCAGTATTTT. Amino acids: CASSFNRGRGEQYF.

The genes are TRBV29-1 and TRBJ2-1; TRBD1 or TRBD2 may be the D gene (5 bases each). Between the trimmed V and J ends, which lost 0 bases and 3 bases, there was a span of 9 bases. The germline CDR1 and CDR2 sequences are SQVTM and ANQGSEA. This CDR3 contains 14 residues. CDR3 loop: CSVEDPGLYNEQFF. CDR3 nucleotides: TGCAGCGTTGAAGACCCGGGGCTCTACAATGAGCAGTTCTTC.

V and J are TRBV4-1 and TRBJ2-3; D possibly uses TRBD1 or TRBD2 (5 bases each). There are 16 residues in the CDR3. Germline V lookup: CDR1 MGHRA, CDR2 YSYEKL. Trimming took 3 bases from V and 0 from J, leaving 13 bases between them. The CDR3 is CASSQWDPSSTDTQYF. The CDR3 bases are TGCGCCAGCAGCCAGTGGGACCCCAGTAGCACAGATACGCAGTATTTT.

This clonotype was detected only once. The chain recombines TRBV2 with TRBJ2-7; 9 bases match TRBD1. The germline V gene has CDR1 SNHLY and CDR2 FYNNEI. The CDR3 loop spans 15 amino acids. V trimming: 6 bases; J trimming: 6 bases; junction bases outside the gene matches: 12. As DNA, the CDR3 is TGTGCCAGCAGCTCTCCCCGGGACAGGGTCTTCGAGCAGTACTTC. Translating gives CASSSPRDRVFEQYF.

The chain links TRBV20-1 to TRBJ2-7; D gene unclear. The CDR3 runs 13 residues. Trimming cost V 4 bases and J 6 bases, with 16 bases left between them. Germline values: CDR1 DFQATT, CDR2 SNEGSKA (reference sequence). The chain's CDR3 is CSANVTRSVEQYV. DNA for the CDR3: TGCAGTGCTAACGTCACCCGGTCGGTCGAGCAGTACGTC.

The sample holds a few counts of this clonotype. Here the CDR3 reads CSARDHLAVKNTQYF. Written as DNA, the CDR3 is TGCAGTGCTAGAGATCATCTAGCGGTGAAGAATACGCAGTATTTT. J is TRBJ2-3 and V is TRBV20-1, with 7 bases matching TRBD2. The V gene's germline CDR1 is DFQATT and CDR2 SNEGSKA (reference sequence). Losses at the gene ends were 0 bases for V and 7 bases for J; bases not matched to a gene: 10. This CDR3 region has 15 residues.